This is a list of T cell receptor beta chains from one sample in a study of blood T cell repertoires in COVID-19. Sequencing used immunoSEQ multiplex PCR; TCRdb keeps in-frame clones, though not all of them. The sample holds some 68,000 clones, 88% seen once. Material: peripheral blood. These receptors originate from a human donor in a cohort sampled during active COVID-19. Each CDR3 is given with its conserved first and last residue. Each record gives: V gene, clone size, D gene, J gene, CDR3 length, CDR3 DNA, CDR3 protein. A D gene is named only where the DNA matches it firmly. Some rows mark clone size as missing; the rest say once, few, many or name a class of expanded clone.

>TRBV28|.|.|TRBJ1-1|14
TGTGCCAGCAGTTTTTTGGGACTTGGGACTGAAGCTTTCTTT
CASSFLGLGTEAFF
>TRBV4-1|.|TRBD1|TRBJ2-2|15
TGCGCCAGCAGTCCAGGGGGAAGGGACACCGGGGAGCTGTTTTTT
CASSPGGRDTGELFF
>TRBV30|.|TRBD1|TRBJ1-2|14
TGTGCCTGGAGTTGGACAGGGGGGTCGAATGGCTACACCTTC
CAWSWTGGSNGYTF
>TRBV7-2|once|TRBD1|TRBJ1-2|14
TGTGCCAGCAGCCCAGCGACAGGGGGGTATGGCTACACCTTC
CASSPATGGYGYTF
>TRBV28|.|.|TRBJ2-7|14
TGTGCCAGCAAGGCGAGGCAGCTAGCGTACGAGCAGTACTTC
CASKARQLAYEQYF
>TRBV7-2|.|.|TRBJ2-1|13
TGTGCCGTGGAGGGCGGGGCGTACAATGAGCAGTTCTTC
CAVEGGAYNEQFF
>TRBV4-1|.|.|TRBJ2-1|15
TGCGCCAGCAGCCAAGGGGGGGGGCCTTCCAATGAGCAGTTCTTC
CASSQGGGPSNEQFF
>TRBV12-3/TRBV12-4|.|.|TRBJ1-5|13
TGTGCCAGCAGGTCAGGGGTTACTCAGCCCCAGCATTTT
CASRSGVTQPQHF
>TRBV27|.|TRBD1|TRBJ1-5|14
TGTGCCAGCAGTAGGACAGGAGGTAATCAGCCCCAGCATTTT
CASSRTGGNQPQHF
>TRBV5-1|.|.|TRBJ1-1|13
TGCGCCAGCAGCTTTTCCGGCGGGATGGAAGCTTTCTTT
CASSFSGGMEAFF
>TRBV28|.|TRBD1|TRBJ2-7|18
TGTGCCAGCCTCCAGGAGGGACAGGGACACCTCGTAGGGTACGAGCAGTACTTC
CASLQEGQGHLVGYEQYF
>TRBV3-1/TRBV3-2|.|.|TRBJ1-3|13
TGTGCCAGCAGCCCCACTCGGGGAAACACCATATATTTT
CASSPTRGNTIYF
>TRBV20-1|.|.|TRBJ2-5|11
TGCAGCGCCCCCCGGGGGCGGGAGCAGTACTTC
CSAPRGREQYF
>TRBV7-9|.|TRBD2|TRBJ2-3|14
TGTGCCAGTGGGACTAAGCGGGACACAGATACGCAGTATTTT
CASGTKRDTDTQYF
>TRBV28|.|.|TRBJ2-7|14
TGTGCCAGCGCGGTCGGGGGACGCGGCTACGAGCAGTACTTC
CASAVGGRGYEQYF
>TRBV2|.|TRBD2|TRBJ2-3|14
TGTGCCAGCAGGAATAGCGGGGGGGCAGATACGCAGTATTTT
CASRNSGGADTQYF
>TRBV28|.|TRBD2|TRBJ2-7|18
TGTGCCAGCAGTTCCGCCGGGCTAGCGGGGACTGTCGCCTACGAGCAGTACTTC
CASSSAGLAGTVAYEQYF
>TRBV28|.|TRBD2|TRBJ2-1|15
TGTGCCAGCAGCCCTGGGACCCGGGGAGGGCATGAGCAGTTCTTC
CASSPGTRGGHEQFF
>TRBV5-4|.|.|TRBJ2-3|17
TGTGCCAGCAGCGCGAAAGCAGGCGGGGTTAGCACAGATACGCAGTATTTT
CASSAKAGGVSTDTQYF
>TRBV4-3|.|.|TRBJ2-7|16
TGCGCCAGCAGCCAAGATATCTTGGACAGAGCCTACGAGCAGTACTTC
CASSQDILDRAYEQYF
>TRBV5-1|.|.|TRBJ2-5|14
TGCGCCAGCAGCTTGAGGCCGGAGAAAGAGACCCAGTACTTC
CASSLRPEKETQYF
>TRBV19|.|TRBD2|TRBJ2-3|15
TGTGCCAGTAGGCGAACTAGCGGGGCGACAGATACGCAGTATTTT
CASRRTSGATDTQYF
>TRBV10-3|.|.|TRBJ1-1|13
TGTGCCATCAGCGCCACAGGCGACACTGAAGCTTTCTTT
CAISATGDTEAFF
>TRBV6-5|.|TRBD1|TRBJ2-7|15
TGTGCCAGCAGCCGGCGGGACAGGGGGTACTACGAGCAGTACTTC
CASSRRDRGYYEQYF
>TRBV19|.|TRBD2|TRBJ2-3|15
TGTGCCAGTAGCCTACTAGCGGGGGGGGCAGATACGCAGTATTTT
CASSLLAGGADTQYF
>TRBV7-2|.|TRBD2|TRBJ2-1|15
TGTGCCAGCAGCAAAGGGACTAGCGGGGGCAATGAGCAGTTCTTC
CASSKGTSGGNEQFF
>TRBV7-9|.|TRBD2|TRBJ2-3|15
TGTGCCAGCAGCTCCTTAGCGGGGGGCACAGATACGCAGTATTTT
CASSSLAGGTDTQYF
>TRBV28|.|TRBD1|TRBJ1-5|15
TGTGCCAGCAGTATTCTACAGGGGGGAAATCAGCCCCAGCATTTT
CASSILQGGNQPQHF
>TRBV5-6|.|TRBD2|TRBJ2-2|15
TGTGCCAGCAGCCCGGGACTAGCGCCCTTCGGGGAGCTGTTTTTT
CASSPGLAPFGELFF
>TRBV2|.|TRBD1|TRBJ2-1|14
TGTGCCAGCAGTGCGACAGGGAGCTACAATGAGCAGTTCTTC
CASSATGSYNEQFF
>TRBV10-2|.|.|TRBJ2-6|16
TGCGCCAGCAGTGCCACAGGTCCATCTGGGGCCAACGTCCTGACTTTC
CASSATGPSGANVLTF
>TRBV7-6|.|TRBD2|TRBJ2-2|16
TGTGCCAGCAGCTTAGCACCGGGAGGGAACACCGGGGAGCTGTTTTTT
CASSLAPGGNTGELFF
>TRBV6-5|.|.|TRBJ2-2|15
TGTGCCGGGCAGGCCCCGCACTTGAACACCGGGGAGCTGTTTTTT
CAGQAPHLNTGELFF
>TRBV4-3|.|.|TRBJ2-6|16
TGCGCCAGCAGCCAACGTAAGAGCTCTGGGGCCAACGTCCTGACTTTC
CASSQRKSSGANVLTF
>TRBV6-5|.|.|TRBJ2-1|14
TGTGCCACCGGAGTAGCAGGGAGGGGGGATGAGCAGTTCTTC
CATGVAGRGDEQFF
>TRBV5-6|.|.|TRBJ1-2|15
TGTGCCAGCAGCTTGGTCGGGGGGCGCGCCTATGGCTACACCTTC
CASSLVGGRAYGYTF
>TRBV19|.|TRBD1|TRBJ1-2|15
TGTGCCAGTAGTATCGGACAGGGGCAAAACTATGGCTACACCTTC
CASSIGQGQNYGYTF
>TRBV6-5|.|TRBD1|TRBJ2-1|14
TGTGCCAGCAGTTCCGGACAGGGAACGGGTGAGCAGTTCTTC
CASSSGQGTGEQFF
>TRBV4-2|.|TRBD2|TRBJ2-3|18
TGTGCCAGCAGCCAGACCCCAGCAGCGGGGGGGACCACAGATACGCAGTATTTT
CASSQTPAAGGTTDTQYF
>TRBV5-1|.|.|TRBJ2-2|16
TGCGCCAGCAGCTTGAGGGGGCCAGGGAGGACCGGGGAGCTGTTTTTT
CASSLRGPGRTGELFF
>TRBV7-9|once|TRBD2|TRBJ2-7|17
TGTGCCAGCAGCTTACTCGGCCTAGCGGAATTTAAGCACGAGCAGTACTTC
CASSLLGLAEFKHEQYF
>TRBV3-1/TRBV3-2|.|.|TRBJ1-6|16
TGTGCCAGCAGTTACAGGGAAAGCTCCTATAATTCACCCCTCCACTTT
CASSYRESSYNSPLHF
>TRBV20-1|once|.|TRBJ1-6|11
TGCAGTGCTCGGGACTTTACACCCCTCCACTTT
CSARDFTPLHF
>TRBV18|once|.|TRBJ2-5|13
TGTGCCAGCTCACCGAACAGGGAAGAGACCCAGTACTTC
CASSPNREETQYF
>TRBV6-2/TRBV6-3|.|TRBD1|TRBJ1-1|12
TGTGCCAGCAGTAACCCTGGACAGGTAGCTTTCTTT
CASSNPGQVAFF
>TRBV7-8|.|TRBD1|TRBJ1-2|15
TGTGCCAGCAGCTTCCGGGACAGGGAAAAGAATGGCTACACCTTC
CASSFRDREKNGYTF
>TRBV2|.|TRBD1|TRBJ1-5|16
TGTGCCAGCAGTCACTACAGGGGGCCTGGCAATCAGCCCCAGCATTTT
CASSHYRGPGNQPQHF
>TRBV28|.|TRBD1|TRBJ1-2|16
TGTGCCAGCAGTTTTCCCGGGACAGGGGGAGCTGGCGGCTACACCTTC
CASSFPGTGGAGGYTF
>TRBV2|.|.|TRBJ1-6|15
TGTGCCAGCAGGACGGGGAGCTCCTATAATTCACCCCTCCACTTT
CASRTGSSYNSPLHF
>TRBV10-3|.|TRBD1|TRBJ1-1|15
TGTGCCACCGAACACCGGACAGGGGGAAACACTGAAGCTTTCTTT
CATEHRTGGNTEAFF
>TRBV5-6|.|.|TRBJ1-6|13
TGTGCCAGCAGCTTCCCGGGAGATTCACCCCTCCACTTT
CASSFPGDSPLHF
>TRBV10-3|.|TRBD2|TRBJ2-3|16
TGTGCCATCAAAGCTAGCGGGGGGGCCTTGGCAGATACGCAGTATTTT
CAIKASGGALADTQYF
>TRBV20-1|.|TRBD1|TRBJ2-7|13
TGCAGTGCTAGTGCGGACAGGGCCTCCGAGCAGTACTTC
CSASADRASEQYF
>TRBV4-1|.|TRBD2|TRBJ2-7|20
TGCGCCAGCAGCCAAAGAGTCAAGCGGGGGGGTCCCCCAATAGTCTACGAGCAGTACTTC
CASSQRVKRGGPPIVYEQYF
>TRBV19|.|.|TRBJ1-5|15
TGTGCCAGTAGTCCCCGCACAGGTCGCAATCAGCCCCAGCATTTT
CASSPRTGRNQPQHF
>TRBV19|.|TRBD1|TRBJ1-1|15
TGTGCCAGTAGTATCGCCGGGACAGGGGGCACTGAAGCTTTCTTT
CASSIAGTGGTEAFF
>TRBV10-3|.|.|TRBJ1-2|12
TGTGCCATCAGGATTACCGCGGGGGAAGACACCTTC
CAIRITAGEDTF